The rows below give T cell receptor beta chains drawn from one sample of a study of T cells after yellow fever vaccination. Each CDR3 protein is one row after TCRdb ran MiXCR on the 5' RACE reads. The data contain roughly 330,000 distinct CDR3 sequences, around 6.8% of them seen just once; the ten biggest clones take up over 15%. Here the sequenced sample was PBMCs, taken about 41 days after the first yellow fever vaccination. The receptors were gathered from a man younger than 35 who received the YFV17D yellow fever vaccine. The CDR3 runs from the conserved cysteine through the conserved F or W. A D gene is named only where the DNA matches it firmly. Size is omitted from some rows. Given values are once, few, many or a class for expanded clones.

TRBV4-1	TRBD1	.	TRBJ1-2	TGCGCCAGCAGCCAAGGGACAGGGGAGCACTATGGCTACACCTTC	CASSQGTGEHYGYTF
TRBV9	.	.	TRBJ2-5	TGTGCCAGCAGTGGGAGACCGGGCCAGGAGCAAGAGACCCAGTACTTC	CASSGRPGQEQETQYF
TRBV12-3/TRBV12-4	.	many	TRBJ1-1	TGTGCCAGCAGTTTTCCTTTCGCTGAAGCTTTCTTT	CASSFPFAEAFF
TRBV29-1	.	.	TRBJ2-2	TGCAGCGTTGAAGGTAACACCGGGGAGCTGTTTTTT	CSVEGNTGELFF
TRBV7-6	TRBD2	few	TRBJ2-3	TGTGCCAGCAGCTTAGATCCTGTTAGCGGGGGGGTAACAGATACGCAGTATTTT	CASSLDPVSGGVTDTQYF
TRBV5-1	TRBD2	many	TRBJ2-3	TGCGCCAGCACCAAGCGGGGGGGAAACACAGATACGCAGTATTTT	CASTKRGGNTDTQYF
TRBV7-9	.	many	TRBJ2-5	TGTGCCAGCAGCTTACTTGGCAGGGGAGAGACCCAGTACTTC	CASSLLGRGETQYF
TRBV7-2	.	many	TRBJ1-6	TGTGCCAGCAGCTTTACCCCCAGCCCTAATTCACCCCTCCACTTT	CASSFTPSPNSPLHF
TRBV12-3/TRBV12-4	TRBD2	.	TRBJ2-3	TGTGCCCGCTGTAGAGGACTAGCGGGGGGGCTACGAACAGATACGCAGTATTTT	CARCRGLAGGLRTDTQYF
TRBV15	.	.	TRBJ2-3	TGTGCCACCAGCACAAGCCCCCGGGGAGATACGCAGTATTTT	CATSTSPRGDTQYF
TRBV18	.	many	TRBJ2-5	TGTGCCAGCTCACCAGGGAGCGAGACCCAGTACTTC	CASSPGSETQYF
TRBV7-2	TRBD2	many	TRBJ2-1	TGTGCCAGCAGCTGGCGCCGGACTAGCGGGGTCAATGAGCAGTTCTTC	CASSWRRTSGVNEQFF
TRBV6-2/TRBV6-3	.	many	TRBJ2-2	TGTGCCAGCAGTTACTCGGCGGGCAGGACCGGGGAGCTGTTTTTT	CASSYSAGRTGELFF
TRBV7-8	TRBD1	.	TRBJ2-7	TGTGCCAGCAGCCCCCCCCCGGGACAGGTCCTCTACGAGCAGTACTTC	CASSPPPGQVLYEQYF
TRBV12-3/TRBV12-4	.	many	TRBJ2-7	TGTGCCAGCAGTTTGGGCAGGGGTTACTCCTACGAGCAGTACTTC	CASSLGRGYSYEQYF
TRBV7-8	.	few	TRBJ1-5	TGTGCCAGCAGCTTACTTGTTGCAGGGGTGGGTCAGCCCCAGCATTTT	CASSLLVAGVGQPQHF
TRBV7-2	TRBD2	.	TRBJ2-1	TGTGCCAGCAGCTTAGCGGGTAGCGGGGGGACTTACAATGAGAAGTTCTTC	CASSLAGSGGTYNEKFF
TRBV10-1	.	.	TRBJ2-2	TGCGCCAGCAGTGAACTAGGCCGAGGGAGGACCGGGGAGCTGTTTTTT	CASSELGRGRTGELFF
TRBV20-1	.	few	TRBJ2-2	TGCAGTGCTAGACGGGGATCGAACACCGGGGAGCTGTTTTTT	CSARRGSNTGELFF